This TCR beta chain was identified in a study of CD8 T cells in ankylosing spondylitis. Study results and limitations: Made up of under ten highly homologous variants, a TCR beta motif appeared characteristic of ankylosing spondylitis blood. The authors reported significant enrichment of disease-linked clones in matched ankylosing spondylitis synovial fluid.

Quantitative 5'-RACE with molecular barcodes produced the TCR beta libraries. In TCRdb, the 5' RACE reads were re-called with MiXCR into one record per CDR3 protein. The profile shows 700,000 to 1,000,000 distinct CDR3 sequences, roughly 12% of them singletons. With regard to this clonotype: Antigen unknown.

Sequences were obtained from blood, either unsorted or a sorted T cell fraction (not recorded which). This clonotype was sampled from a male donor with ankylosing spondylitis.

CDR3 DNA: TGCGCCAGCAGCCAAGGCGGGGTGTCTGGGGCCAACGTCCTGACTTTC. This translates into CASSQGGVSGANVLTF. The rearrangement uses TRBV4-3 and TRBJ2-6; D is possibly TRBD2 (6 bases). Germline values: CDR1 LGHNA, CDR2 YSLEER. The length of the CDR3 is 16 residues. V lost 1 base to trimming and J lost 1 base, with 8 bases between them.